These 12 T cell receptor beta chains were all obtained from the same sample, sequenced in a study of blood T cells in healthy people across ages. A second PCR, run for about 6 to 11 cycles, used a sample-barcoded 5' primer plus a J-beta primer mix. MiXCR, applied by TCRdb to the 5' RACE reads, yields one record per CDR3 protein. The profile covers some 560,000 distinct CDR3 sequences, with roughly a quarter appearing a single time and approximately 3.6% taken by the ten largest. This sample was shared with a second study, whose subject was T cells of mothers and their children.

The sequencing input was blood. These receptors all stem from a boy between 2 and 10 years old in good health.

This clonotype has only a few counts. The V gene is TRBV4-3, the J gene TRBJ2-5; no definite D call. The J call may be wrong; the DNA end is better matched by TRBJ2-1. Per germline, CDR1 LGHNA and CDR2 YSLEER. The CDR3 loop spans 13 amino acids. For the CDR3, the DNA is TGCGCCAGCAGCCCTTCTGTTAGCAATGAGCAGTTCTTC. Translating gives CASSPSVSNEQFF.

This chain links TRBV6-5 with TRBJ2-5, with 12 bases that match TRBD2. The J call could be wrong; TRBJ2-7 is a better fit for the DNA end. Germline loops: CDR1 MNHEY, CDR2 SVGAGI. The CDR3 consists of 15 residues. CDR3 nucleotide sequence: TGTGCCACTTCAAGGGGACTAGCGGGTTCCTACGAGCAGTACTTC. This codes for CATSRGLAGSYEQYF.

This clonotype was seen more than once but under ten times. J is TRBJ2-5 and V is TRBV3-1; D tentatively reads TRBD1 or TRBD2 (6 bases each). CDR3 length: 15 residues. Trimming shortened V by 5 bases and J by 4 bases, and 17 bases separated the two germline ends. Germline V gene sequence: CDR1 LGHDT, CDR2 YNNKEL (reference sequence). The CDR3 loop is CASSTQQGGAETQYF. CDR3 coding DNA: TGTGCCAGCAGCACCCAACAGGGAGGCGCAGAGACCCAGTACTTC.

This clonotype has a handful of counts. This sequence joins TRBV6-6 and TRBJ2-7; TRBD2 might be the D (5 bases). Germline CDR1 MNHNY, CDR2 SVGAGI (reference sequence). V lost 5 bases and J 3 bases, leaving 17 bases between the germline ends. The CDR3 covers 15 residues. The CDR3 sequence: CASSHVPQAGYEQYF. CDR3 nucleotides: TGTGCCAGCAGTCACGTCCCCCAGGCGGGCTACGAGCAGTACTTC.

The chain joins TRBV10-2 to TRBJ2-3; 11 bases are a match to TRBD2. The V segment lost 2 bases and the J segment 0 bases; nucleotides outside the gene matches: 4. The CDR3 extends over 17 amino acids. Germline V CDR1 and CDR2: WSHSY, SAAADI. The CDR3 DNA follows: TGCGCCAGCAGTGAGCCCCGGACTAGCGGGAGCACAGATACGCAGTATTTT. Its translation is CASSEPRTSGSTDTQYF.

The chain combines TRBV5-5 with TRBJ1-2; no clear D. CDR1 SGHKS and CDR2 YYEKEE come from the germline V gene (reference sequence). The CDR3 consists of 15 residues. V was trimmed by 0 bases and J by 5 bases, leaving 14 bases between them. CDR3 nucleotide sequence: TGTGCCAGCAGCTTGGGGCACACAGTTAGATATGGCTACACCTTC. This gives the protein CASSLGHTVRYGYTF.

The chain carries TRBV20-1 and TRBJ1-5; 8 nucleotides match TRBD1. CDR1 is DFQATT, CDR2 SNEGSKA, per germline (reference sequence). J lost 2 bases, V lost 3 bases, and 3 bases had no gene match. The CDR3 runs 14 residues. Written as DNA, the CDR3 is TGCAGTGCTAGTACAGGGGGAGGCAATCAGCCCCAGCATTTT. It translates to CSASTGGGNQPQHF.

The CDR3 protein is CASSDSRTDTQYF. CDR3 in DNA: TGCGCCAGCTCAGACTCCCGGACAGATACGCAGTATTTT. The chain uses TRBV5-1 and TRBJ2-3; no clear D gene. CDR1 is SGHRS, CDR2 YFSETQ, per germline. The CDR3 is 13 residues long. Trimming shortened V by 7 bases and J by 3 bases, and 12 bases separated the two germline ends.

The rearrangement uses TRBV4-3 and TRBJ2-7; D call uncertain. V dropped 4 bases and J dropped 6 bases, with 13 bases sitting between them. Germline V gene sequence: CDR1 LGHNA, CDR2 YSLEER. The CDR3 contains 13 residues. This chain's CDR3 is CASSPYLAREQYF. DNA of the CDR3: TGCGCCAGCAGCCCTTACTTGGCCCGCGAGCAGTACTTC.

CDR3 in DNA: TGCAGTGCTCCTTCGGGCGGGGACTACACTGAAGCTTTCTTT. Translating it yields CSAPSGGDYTEAFF. V usage is TRBV20-1 and J usage is TRBJ1-1, with D perhaps TRBD1 (5 bases). The CDR3 sequence is 14 residues long. Trimming took off 5 bases at V and 3 bases at J, with 16 bases between the two ends. Germline CDR1 and CDR2: DFQATT and SNEGSKA (reference sequence).

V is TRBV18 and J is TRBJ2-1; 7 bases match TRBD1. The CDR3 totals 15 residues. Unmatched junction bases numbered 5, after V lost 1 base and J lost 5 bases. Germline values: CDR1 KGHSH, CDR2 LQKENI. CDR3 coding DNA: TGTGCCAGCTCACCACTCCGGGACAGAAACAATGAGCAGTTCTTC. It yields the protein CASSPLRDRNNEQFF.

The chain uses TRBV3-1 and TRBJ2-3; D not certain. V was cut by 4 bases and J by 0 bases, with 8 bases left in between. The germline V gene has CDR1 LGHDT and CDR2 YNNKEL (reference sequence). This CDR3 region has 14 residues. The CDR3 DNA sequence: TGTGCCAGCAGCCGGTCGGTTAGCACAGATACGCAGTATTTT. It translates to CASSRSVSTDTQYF.